This T cell receptor (beta chain) was profiled in a study of shared clonotypes between healthy human individuals. Healthy and HIV-negative, the adult donors had no recent acute infections or vaccinations. Germline loops: CDR1 SQVTM, CDR2 ANQGSEA. V shed 0 bases, J shed 7 bases, and the junction held 6 bases outside the gene matches. The CDR3 loop spans 14 amino acids. TCRdb keeps only in-frame clones here, not all; method: immunoSEQ multiplex PCR. This table holds roughly 2,500,000 clones, 93% found once. The origin of this receptor is a man younger than 30 in good health. Some clones in this sample may be carry-over from other donors' samples. Source material: naive CD4+ T cells from PBMCs. Subset given: CD45RA+ positively selected. The chain has TRBV29-1 and TRBJ2-7; 10 bases map to TRBD1. CDR3 protein: CSVEEGWTGGEQYF. The CDR3, as DNA: TGCAGCGTTGAAGAGGGATGGACAGGGGGAGAGCAGTACTTC.